This T cell receptor (beta chain) was sequenced in a study of T cell responses to AZD1222 COVID-19 vaccine. Study observations and caveats: At 160-218 and 743-854, vaccine-associated CD4 TCRs were dominant, and they spanned spike.

The germline V gene encodes CDR1 LGHNA and CDR2 YSLEER. Deletions cut 4 bases from V and 5 bases from J, with 11 bases between. The CDR3 is 13 amino acids. Note on this clone: Antigen: not known.

Clones were read by immunoSEQ multiplex PCR, and TCRdb kept only the in-frame ones, dropping some. The profile covers around 130,000 clones, with 86% appearing a single time and 3% taken by the ten largest. Sequences were derived from peripheral blood, sampled 28 days after the second AZD1222 dose. This chain uses TRBV4-3 with TRBJ1-2; D might be TRBD1 (6 bases). This TCR derives from an adult who received the AZD1222 COVID-19 vaccine. CDR3 in DNA: TGCGCCAGCAGCCTCAGGGGAGGGTATGGCTACACCTTC. Protein sequence: CASSLRGGYGYTF.